This TCR beta chain is from a study of control samples from healthy donors and cancer patients. CDR1 and CDR2 from the germline V gene are KGHDR and SFDVKD. CDR3 length: 15 residues. Trimming took 3 bases from V and 3 from J; bases not matched to a gene: 7. TCRdb's table, derived via immunoSEQ multiplex PCR, lists solely in-frame clones and lacks some. In the table there are around 120,000 clones, around 96% of which are singletons. The TCR was taken from a man aged 25-45 years in good health. Sequencing was performed on blood. This chain joins TRBV24-1 and TRBJ2-7; 7 nucleotides match TRBD1. CDR3 region: CATSDRGQVVYEQYF. As DNA, the CDR3 is TGTGCCACCAGTGATCGAGGACAGGTCGTCTACGAGCAGTACTTC.